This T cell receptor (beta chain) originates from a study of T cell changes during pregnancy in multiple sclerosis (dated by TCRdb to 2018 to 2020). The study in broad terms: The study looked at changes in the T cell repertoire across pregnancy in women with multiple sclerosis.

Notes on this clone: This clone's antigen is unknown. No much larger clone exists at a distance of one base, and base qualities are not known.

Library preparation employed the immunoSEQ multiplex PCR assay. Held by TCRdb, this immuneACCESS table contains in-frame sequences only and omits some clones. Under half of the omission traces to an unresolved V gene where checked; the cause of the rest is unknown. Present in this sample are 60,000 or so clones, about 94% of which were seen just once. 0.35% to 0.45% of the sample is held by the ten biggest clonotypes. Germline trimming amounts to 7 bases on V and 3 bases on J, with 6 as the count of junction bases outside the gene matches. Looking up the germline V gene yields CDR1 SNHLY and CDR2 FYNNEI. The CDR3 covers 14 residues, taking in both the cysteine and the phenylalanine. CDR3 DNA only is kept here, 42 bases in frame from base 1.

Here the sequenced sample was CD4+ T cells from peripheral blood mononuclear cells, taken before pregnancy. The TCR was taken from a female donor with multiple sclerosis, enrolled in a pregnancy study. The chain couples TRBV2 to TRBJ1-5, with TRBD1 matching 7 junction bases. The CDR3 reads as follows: CASTPGQNNQPQHF. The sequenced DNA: TGTGCCAGCACTCCGGGACAGAACAATCAGCCCCAGCATTTT.